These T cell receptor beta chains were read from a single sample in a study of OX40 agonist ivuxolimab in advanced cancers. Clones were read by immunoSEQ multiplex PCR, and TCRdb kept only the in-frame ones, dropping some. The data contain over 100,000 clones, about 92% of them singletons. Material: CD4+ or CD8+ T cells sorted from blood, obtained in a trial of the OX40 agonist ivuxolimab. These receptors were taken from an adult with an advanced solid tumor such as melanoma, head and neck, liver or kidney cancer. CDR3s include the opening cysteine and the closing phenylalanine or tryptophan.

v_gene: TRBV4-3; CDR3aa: CASSQEGHSVEKLFF
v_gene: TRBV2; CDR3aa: CASSDHGLASEQYF
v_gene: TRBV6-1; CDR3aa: CASLRTSGVYNEQFF
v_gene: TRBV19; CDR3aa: CASRRGTDEKLFF
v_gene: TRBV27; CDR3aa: CASSPRMDTQYF
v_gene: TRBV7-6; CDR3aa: CASSRDSGNYGYTF
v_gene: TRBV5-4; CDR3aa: CASSRDYQETQYF
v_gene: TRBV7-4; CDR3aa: CASSVAFVLSGNTIYF
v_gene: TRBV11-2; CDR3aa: CASSFPPRGSYEQYF
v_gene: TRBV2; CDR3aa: CASSEYRDEKLFF
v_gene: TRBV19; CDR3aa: CASIPADYSNTGELFF
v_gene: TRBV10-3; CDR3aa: CAIRQGQDTEAFF
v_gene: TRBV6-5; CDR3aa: CASGARNQPQHF
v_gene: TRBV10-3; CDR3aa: CAISDRGETGHSYEQYF
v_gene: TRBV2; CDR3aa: CASSISRTTPGEQFF
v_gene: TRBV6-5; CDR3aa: CASSYPRGEQYF
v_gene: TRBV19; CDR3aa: CASSSRDNEQFF
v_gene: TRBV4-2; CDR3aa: CASSQGQGGSNQPQHF
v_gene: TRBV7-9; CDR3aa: CASSRTTTYEQYF
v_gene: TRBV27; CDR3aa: CASSLGQGSYPGRGSYEQYF
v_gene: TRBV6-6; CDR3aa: CASSYVTGGNTIYF
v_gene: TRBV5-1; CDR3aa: CASSLPGQGARDTQYF
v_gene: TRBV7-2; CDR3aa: CASSPPTDTQYF
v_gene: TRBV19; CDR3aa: CASSIGGQARVNQPQHF
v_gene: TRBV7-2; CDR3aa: CASSSAGLSGNTIYF
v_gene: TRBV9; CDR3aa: CASSDEDGRGKTQYF
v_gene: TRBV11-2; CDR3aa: CASSLVGPASNEQYF
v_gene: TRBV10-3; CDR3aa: CAIAQGMNTEAFF
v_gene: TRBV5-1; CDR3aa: CASRPDSLQPQHF
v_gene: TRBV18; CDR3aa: CASSPLLGDTEAFF
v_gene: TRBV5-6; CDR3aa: CASSLRAGANVLTF
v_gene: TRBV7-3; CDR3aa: CASSLIAGQYEQYF
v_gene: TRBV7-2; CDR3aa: CASSFSGFARTEETQYF
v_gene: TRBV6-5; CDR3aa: CATWLAGGRDTQYF
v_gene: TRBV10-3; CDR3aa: CAIRGVNTEAFF
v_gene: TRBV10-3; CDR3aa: CAARQGENTEAFF
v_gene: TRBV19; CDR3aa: CASIPQGVDYGYTF
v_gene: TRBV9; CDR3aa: CASSVSPGSYEQYF